This TCR beta chain stems from a study of T cell responses to AZD1222 COVID-19 vaccine. Only in-frame clones appear in the TCRdb table, and some are missing; sequencing was by immunoSEQ multiplex PCR. The sample includes about 76,000 clones, around 90% seen only once; the top ten take around 4%. Regarding the study as a whole: Just a handful of AZD1222 recipients tested seropositive at baseline. CD4 TCRs linked to vaccination spanned spike, dominating at 160-218 and 743-854. Clonal diversity was possibly underestimated, and the donors were mostly white British, with more females.

About this clone itself: Its antigen remains unknown.

CDR1 is SNHLY and CDR2 is FYNNEI in the germline V gene. V was pared by 7 bases and J by 8 bases, with 2 bases of the junction left unmatched. The CDR3 is 13 amino acids. This receptor was identified in an adult in good health. The material sequenced was peripheral blood, taken on day 0 of AZD1222 vaccination. The V call is TRBV2, the J call TRBJ1-4; 12 bases line up with TRBD1. CDR3 nucleotide sequence: TGTGCCAGCACCGGGACAGGGGGCGAAAAACTGTTTTTT. The encoded protein is CASTGTGGEKLFF.